The next 20 T cell receptor beta chains were all read from a single sample in a study of blood T cell repertoires in COVID-19 (dated by TCRdb to 2020 to 2021). The method was the immunoSEQ multiplex PCR assay. TCRdb retrieved this table from immuneACCESS and kept in-frame rearrangements only. Not all clones are present; in checked studies, unresolved V genes account for under half, and no reason is known for the remainder. In all, the sample holds about 180,000 clones, and 86% of those were seen once. The top ten clonotypes cover 2.9% of the sample. The sequencing sample was made of peripheral blood. The receptors originated from a woman in her 30s with active or convalescent COVID-19.

In this sample, this clone turned up once. The V and J genes are TRBV4-2 and TRBJ2-1; D perhaps matches TRBD2 (5 bases). This CDR3 is 16 amino acids long. Deletions cut 1 base from V and 3 bases from J, with 13 bases between. In germline, CDR1 is LGHNA, CDR2 YNFKEQ. This chain's CDR3 is CASSQVGVAYYNEQFF. In nucleotides, the CDR3 is TGTGCCAGCAGCCAAGTCGGGGTAGCGTACTACAATGAGCAGTTCTTC.

This clone was observed a few times. This sequence joins TRBV18 and TRBJ1-1; no clear D gene. Per germline, CDR1 KGHSH and CDR2 LQKENI. Trimming cost V 2 bases and J 5 bases, with 15 bases left between them. The CDR3 runs 15 residues. The CDR3 spells CASSPGEGFGTEAFF. CDR3 nucleotide sequence: TGTGCCAGCTCACCAGGTGAGGGATTCGGGACTGAAGCTTTCTTT.

The chain links TRBV7-9 to TRBJ2-1; TRBD1 agrees at 9 bases. Trimming removed 3 bases from V and 5 bases from J; junction bases left unmatched: 5. There are 15 residues in the CDR3. Germline CDR1 is SEHNR and CDR2 is FQNEAQ (reference sequence). CDR3 nucleotide sequence: TGTGCCAGCAGCTTCAGGGACAGGGAACACAATGAGCAGTTCTTC. Amino acids: CASSFRDREHNEQFF.

The chain uses TRBV9 and TRBJ2-1, with TRBD2 identical over 8 bases. The CDR3 consists of 15 residues. The V and J ends lost 1 base and 8 bases, in that order; junction bases with no gene match: 8. Looked up from germline, CDR1 is SGDLS and CDR2 is YYNGEE. DNA for the CDR3: TGTGCCAGCAGCGTACATAGCGGGGAGGGCGATGAGCAGTTCTTC. Its translation is CASSVHSGEGDEQFF.

The chain links TRBV5-8 to TRBJ1-5; 7 nucleotides agree with TRBD1. Germline CDR1 reads SGHTS; CDR2 reads YDEGEE. This CDR3 contains 15 residues. The trim removed 4 bases at V and 3 bases at J, leaving 7 bases unmatched. In nucleotides, the CDR3 is TGTGCCAGCAGCGCAACAGGGGCAGCCAATCAGCCCCAGCATTTT. Residues: CASSATGAANQPQHF.

The chain couples TRBV9 to TRBJ2-7; no firm D call. CDR1 and CDR2 (germline): SGDLS, YYNGEE. This CDR3 comprises 15 residues. V dropped 0 bases and J dropped 6 bases, with 16 bases sitting between them. CDR3 region: CASSVVPESDSEQYF. CDR3 in DNA: TGTGCCAGCAGCGTAGTACCCGAGAGCGACTCCGAGCAGTACTTC.

The chain has TRBV7-2 and TRBJ2-3, with 13 nucleotides matching TRBD2. The CDR3 totals 17 residues. The germline CDR1 and CDR2 sequences are SGHTA and FQGNSA. The V segment lost 5 bases and the J segment 0 bases; nucleotides outside the gene matches: 5. The CDR3 protein is CASSQTSGRPSTDTQYF. CDR3 nucleotide sequence: TGTGCCAGCAGCCAGACTAGCGGGAGGCCTAGCACAGATACGCAGTATTTT.

The rearrangement links TRBV9 to TRBJ1-3; no reliable D call. The V gene lost 5 bases and the J gene lost 0 bases, with 6 bases spanning the gap. This CDR3 contains 13 residues. From germline, CDR1 is SGDLS and CDR2 YYNGEE. The CDR3 protein is CASRQSSGNTIYF. CDR3 in DNA: TGTGCCAGCAGACAGTCCTCTGGAAACACCATATATTTT.

This clone was counted once. This chain links TRBV28 with TRBJ2-1, with 7 bases fitting TRBD2. Germline CDR1 reads MDHEN; CDR2 reads SYDVKM. This CDR3 has 16 amino acids. The V and J ends lost 6 bases and 4 bases, in that order; junction bases with no gene match: 12. The CDR3 loop is CASSHPLAQVYNEQFF. CDR3 nucleotides: TGTGCCAGCAGCCATCCACTAGCGCAAGTTTACAATGAGCAGTTCTTC.

This clone was recorded once. The chain recombines TRBV5-1 with TRBJ1-4; 7 positions match TRBD1. CDR1 SGHRS and CDR2 YFSETQ come from the germline V gene. The CDR3 totals 15 residues. V lost 0 bases, J lost 6 bases, and 5 bases stayed unmatched. This CDR3 is CASSLGGGADEKLFF. DNA of the CDR3: TGCGCCAGCAGCTTGGGAGGGGGCGCGGATGAAAAACTGTTTTTT.

This clone has just one count. The chain combines TRBV6-5 with TRBJ1-6, with 7 positions matching TRBD1. The CDR3 loop spans 15 amino acids. Germline-derived CDR1 and CDR2 are MNHEY and SVGAGI. The junction had 3 bases not matched to a gene; V was cut back by 0 bases and J by 7 bases. CDR3 nucleotides: TGTGCCAGCAGTTACTCGACAGGGTCAAATTCACCCCTCCACTTT. It specifies CASSYSTGSNSPLHF.

The chain joins TRBV9 to TRBJ1-2; D gene uncertain. CDR1 SGDLS and CDR2 YYNGEE come from the germline V gene. V lost 2 bases and J lost 4, with 18 bases in between. There are 16 residues in the CDR3. The CDR3 loop reads CASSVEGRNRGYGYTF. CDR3 nucleotide sequence: TGTGCCAGCAGCGTCGAAGGACGGAACCGGGGCTATGGCTACACCTTC.

This chain joins TRBV27 and TRBJ1-5; 10 nucleotides agree with TRBD1. The germline gives CDR1 MNHEY, CDR2 SMNVEV (reference sequence). J gave up 5 bases and V 6 bases, and 7 bases lay outside the gene matches. This CDR3 comprises 15 residues. The CDR3: CASSRTTGGDQPQHF. The CDR3 DNA sequence: TGTGCCAGCAGCCGTACGACAGGGGGCGATCAGCCCCAGCATTTT.

The chain has TRBV18 and TRBJ1-1; D perhaps matches TRBD1 (6 bases). Germline V CDR1 and CDR2: KGHSH, LQKENI. V dropped 4 bases and J dropped 0 bases, with 12 bases sitting between them. The CDR3 is 15 residues long. CDR3 protein: CASSLQGQLNTEAFF. DNA for the CDR3: TGTGCCAGCTCACTTCAAGGACAGTTGAACACTGAAGCTTTCTTT.

The chain is built from TRBV12-3 or TRBV12-4 and TRBJ2-3, with a possible D match to TRBD2 (6 bases). The CDR3 consists of 12 residues. Trimming pared 8 bases from V and 5 bases from J, leaving 11 bases between. In DNA, the CDR3 is TGTGCCAGCCGCTCGGAGGGAGATACGCAGTATTTT. Its translation: CASRSEGDTQYF.

The chain is built from TRBV9 and TRBJ2-7, with 8 bases fitting TRBD2. This CDR3 contains 14 residues. Germline CDR1 and CDR2: SGDLS and YYNGEE. The J segment lost 3 bases and the V segment lost 4 bases, leaving 6 bases of the junction unmatched. CDR3 coding DNA: TGTGCCAGCAGCCCCTACGGGGGGGGCTACGAGCAGTACTTC. Residues: CASSPYGGGYEQYF.

In its sample, this clone was seen once. The chain has TRBV4-1 and TRBJ2-1, with D perhaps TRBD2 (5 bases). V shed 0 bases and J shed 8 bases, with 14 bases lying between them. CDR1 is MGHRA, CDR2 YSYEKL, per germline. CDR3 length: 15 amino acids. DNA of the CDR3: TGCGCCAGCAGCCAAGATTTCCGAGGGTGGGATGAGCAGTTCTTC. Its protein is CASSQDFRGWDEQFF.

This chain connects TRBV3-1 (or the pseudogene TRBV3-2) to TRBJ2-5; 7 bases fit TRBD1. The CDR3 sequence is 16 residues long. After removal of 4 bases from V and 4 bases from J, the junction contained 12 bases not matched to a gene. Germline CDR1 and CDR2: LGHDT and YNNKEL (reference sequence). The CDR3 sequence: CASSREFGQAGETQYF. CDR3 nucleotide sequence: TGTGCCAGCAGCCGAGAATTCGGACAGGCCGGAGAGACCCAGTACTTC.

The J gene is TRBJ1-1, the V gene TRBV18; TRBD1 agrees at 9 bases. Germline CDR1 reads KGHSH; CDR2 reads LQKENI. The CDR3 is 15 amino acids. V lost 0 bases to trimming and J lost 4 bases; unmatched junction nucleotides: 3. The CDR3 region is CASSPPGQGGTEAFF. The CDR3 region has the DNA TGTGCCAGCTCACCACCGGGACAGGGTGGCACTGAAGCTTTCTTT.

Note on this clone: This CDR3 is also generated by other DNA sequences in the sample. This chain links TRBV24-1 with TRBJ2-1, with D possibly being TRBD2 (5 bases). The CDR3 consists of 13 residues. Germline-derived CDR1 and CDR2 are KGHDR and SFDVKD. Trimming took off 5 bases at V and 6 bases at J, with 10 bases between the two ends. The CDR3 bases are TGTGCCACCAGTGTCGGCGGGTCCAATGAGCAGTTCTTC. It translates to CATSVGGSNEQFF.